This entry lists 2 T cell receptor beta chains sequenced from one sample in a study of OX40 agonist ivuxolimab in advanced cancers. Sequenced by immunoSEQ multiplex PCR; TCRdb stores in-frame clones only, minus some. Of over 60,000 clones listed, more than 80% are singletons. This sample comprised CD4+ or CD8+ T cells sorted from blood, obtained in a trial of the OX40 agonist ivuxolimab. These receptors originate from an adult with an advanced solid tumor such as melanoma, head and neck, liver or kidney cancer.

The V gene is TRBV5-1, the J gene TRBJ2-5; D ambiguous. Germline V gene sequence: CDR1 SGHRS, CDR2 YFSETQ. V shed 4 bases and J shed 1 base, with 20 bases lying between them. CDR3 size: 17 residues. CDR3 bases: TGCGCCAGCAGCCGGACCCAATACAGAGCCTCCCAAGAGACCCAGTACTTC. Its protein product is CASSRTQYRASQETQYF.

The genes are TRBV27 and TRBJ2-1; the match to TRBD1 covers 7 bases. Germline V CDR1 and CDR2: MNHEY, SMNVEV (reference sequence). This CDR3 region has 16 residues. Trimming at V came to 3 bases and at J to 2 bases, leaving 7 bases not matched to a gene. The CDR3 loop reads CASSFQQGSTYNEQFF. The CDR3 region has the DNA TGTGCCAGCAGTTTTCAACAGGGGAGTACCTACAATGAGCAGTTCTTC.